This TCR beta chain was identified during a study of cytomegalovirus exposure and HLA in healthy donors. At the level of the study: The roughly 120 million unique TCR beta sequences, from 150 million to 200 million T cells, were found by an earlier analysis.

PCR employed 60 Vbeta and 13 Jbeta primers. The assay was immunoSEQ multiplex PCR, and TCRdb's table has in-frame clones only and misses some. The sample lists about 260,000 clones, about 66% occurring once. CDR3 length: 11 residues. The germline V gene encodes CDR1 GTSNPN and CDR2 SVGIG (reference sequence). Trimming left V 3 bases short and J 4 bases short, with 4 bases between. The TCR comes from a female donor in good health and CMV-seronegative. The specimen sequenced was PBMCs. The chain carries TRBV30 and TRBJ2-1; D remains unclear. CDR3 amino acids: CAWSPYNEQFF. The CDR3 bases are TGTGCCTGGAGCCCATACAATGAGCAGTTCTTC.